The 30 T cell receptor beta chains below come from one sample, sequenced in a study of cytomegalovirus exposure and HLA in healthy donors (dated by TCRdb to between 2016 and 2019). Library preparation employed the immunoSEQ multiplex PCR assay. The multiplex PCR relied on a mix of 60 forward primers for TCR Vbeta segments and 13 reverse primers for TCR Jbeta segments. TCRdb carries this immuneACCESS record with in-frame sequences only. Its versions omit some clonotypes, under half of them owing to an unresolved V gene in the studies checked, with the rest unexplained. Here the sample has some 160,000 clones; roughly four fifths occur a single time. The top ten clonotypes cover approximately 0.55% of the sample. The sample comprised PBMCs. The receptors here all came from a woman aged 50 to 60 in good health and CMV-seronegative.

The rearrangement uses TRBV18 and TRBJ2-3, with TRBD1 identical over 7 bases. The CDR3 has 15 residues. V was clipped by 3 bases and J by 4 bases; unmatched bases: 7. Germline V gene lookup returns CDR1 KGHSH and CDR2 LQKENI. The CDR3 DNA sequence: TGTGCCAGCTCACCGGCAGGGGGTAATGCAGATACGCAGTATTTT. It is translated as CASSPAGGNADTQYF.

The CDR3 nucleotides are TGTGCCAGCAGGGGCGGGCGCAGAGATCAGCCCCAGCATTTT. It translates to CASRGGRRDQPQHF. This chain joins TRBV28 and TRBJ1-5; D unresolved. CDR3 length equals 14 residues. The germline V and J ends were trimmed by 6 bases and 5 bases, with 14 bases remaining between them. Per the germline V gene, CDR1 is MDHEN and CDR2 is SYDVKM.

The CDR3 DNA follows: TGCAGCGTTGGAGGGTGGGCCGGGGAGCTGTTTTTT. It codes for CSVGGWAGELFF. The chain combines TRBV29-1 with TRBJ2-2, with D possibly being TRBD2 (5 bases). The CDR3 is 12 residues long. Deletions cut 4 bases from V and 6 bases from J, with 9 bases between. CDR1 is SQVTM, CDR2 ANQGSEA, per germline.

This sequence joins TRBV5-1 and TRBJ2-7, with TRBD2 as a possible D gene (6 bases). This CDR3 spans 14 amino acids. V shed 0 bases and J shed 6 bases, with 13 bases lying between them. Germline lookup yields CDR1 SGHRS and CDR2 YFSETQ. The CDR3 is CASSLVFLGGEQYF. The CDR3 DNA reads as TGCGCCAGCAGCTTGGTCTTCTTGGGGGGCGAGCAGTACTTC.

The CDR3: CASSLGSTVLMNTEAFF. CDR3 nucleotides: TGCGCCAGCAGTCTTGGGTCGACAGTTCTTATGAACACTGAAGCTTTCTTT. The chain combines TRBV5-1 with TRBJ1-1; weak D call: TRBD1 (5 bases). CDR1 is SGHRS, CDR2 YFSETQ, per germline. CDR3 length equals 17 residues. Between the trimmed V and J ends, which lost 5 bases and 0 bases, there was a span of 20 bases.

This clone was detected a few times. V is TRBV7-9 and J is TRBJ2-5, with 7 bases that match TRBD1. The J segment lost 3 bases and the V segment lost 5 bases, leaving 6 bases of the junction unmatched. The CDR3 is made up of 14 amino acids. Looked up from germline, CDR1 is SEHNR and CDR2 is FQNEAQ (reference sequence). The DNA of the CDR3 is TGTGCCAGCAGCCCCGTCAGGGGGAAAGAGACCCAGTACTTC. Amino acid sequence: CASSPVRGKETQYF.

This clone was detected a few times. The chain has TRBV6-5 and TRBJ1-2; 8 positions agree with TRBD1. CDR1 is MNHEY and CDR2 is SVGAGI in the germline V gene. The V segment lost 2 bases and the J segment 3 bases; nucleotides outside the gene matches: 5. This CDR3 spans 15 amino acids. The CDR3: CASSYGRGQDYGYTF. CDR3 DNA: TGTGCCAGCAGTTACGGCAGGGGGCAGGACTATGGCTACACCTTC.

This sequence joins TRBV19 and TRBJ2-5; 9 bases are shared with TRBD1. Per germline, CDR1 LNHDA and CDR2 SQIVND (reference sequence). The V segment lost 3 bases and the J segment 2 bases; nucleotides outside the gene matches: 13. The CDR3 consists of 18 residues. As DNA, the CDR3 is TGTGCCAGTAGTATCCGTCCCACGGGACAGGGCTGGCAAGAGACCCAGTACTTC. It codes for CASSIRPTGQGWQETQYF.

The V gene is TRBV7-9, the J gene TRBJ1-1; 9 nucleotides match TRBD1. CDR1 is SEHNR and CDR2 is FQNEAQ in the germline V gene (reference sequence). Trimming cost V 2 bases and J 0 bases; bases outside gene matches: 10. This CDR3 has 18 amino acids. In DNA form, the CDR3 reads TGTGCCAGCAGCTTATCTAAAGGACAGGGGTCGGTGAACACTGAAGCTTTCTTT. Translating it yields CASSLSKGQGSVNTEAFF.

This clone was detected only once. V is TRBV5-1 and J is TRBJ2-3; 12 bases are shared with TRBD2. The germline V gene has CDR1 SGHRS and CDR2 YFSETQ. The CDR3 sequence is 15 residues long. V was clipped by 3 bases and J by 3 bases; unmatched bases: 2. CDR3 amino acids: CASSSTSGGTDTQYF. The DNA of the CDR3 is TGCGCCAGCAGCTCTACTAGCGGGGGGACAGATACGCAGTATTTT.

The chain has TRBV6-6 and TRBJ2-3; D might be TRBD2 (6 bases). Germline lookup yields CDR1 MNHNY and CDR2 SVGAGI (reference sequence). Between the trimmed V and J ends, which lost 7 bases and 2 bases, there was a span of 16 bases. The CDR3 loop spans 15 amino acids. CDR3 protein: CASTPRREVTDTQYF. As DNA, the CDR3 is TGTGCCAGCACCCCACGGCGGGAAGTCACAGATACGCAGTATTTT.

The J gene is TRBJ2-3, the V gene TRBV29-1, with 9 bases that match TRBD2. The CDR3 runs 12 residues. Germline CDR1 SQVTM, CDR2 ANQGSEA. V shed 7 bases, J shed 4 bases, and the junction held 3 bases outside the gene matches. The CDR3: CSGRGGADTQYF. The CDR3 coding sequence is TGCAGCGGTCGCGGGGGGGCAGATACGCAGTATTTT.

A few counts support this clone. This rearrangement joins TRBV28 to TRBJ2-3; 9 nucleotides align to TRBD2. With V trimmed by 2 bases and J by 5 bases, 8 bases remained unmatched. The CDR3 runs 16 residues. CDR1 is MDHEN and CDR2 is SYDVKM in the germline V gene. CDR3 residues: CASSLGVAGAEDTQYF. The CDR3, as DNA: TGTGCCAGCAGTTTAGGGGTAGCGGGAGCGGAAGATACGCAGTATTTT.

This CDR3 reads CASSPTRGLNEQYF. The CDR3 region has the DNA TGTGCCAGCAGCCCGACGAGGGGGCTCAACGAGCAGTACTTC. This chain uses TRBV7-8 with TRBJ2-7; 7 bases map to TRBD1. The V segment lost 5 bases and the J segment 5 bases; nucleotides outside the gene matches: 9. The CDR3 is made up of 14 amino acids. Germline V gene sequence: CDR1 SGHVS, CDR2 FQNEAQ.

The chain recombines TRBV5-8 with TRBJ2-5; TRBD1 is a possible D gene (5 bases). The DNA end is a closer match to TRBJ2-7, so the J assignment may be wrong. The CDR3 totals 14 residues. Per the germline V gene, CDR1 is SGHTS and CDR2 is YDEGEE. The CDR3 loop reads CASSVGHGSYEQYF. CDR3 coding DNA: TGTGCCAGCAGCGTAGGACACGGGTCCTACGAGCAGTACTTC.

This chain connects TRBV28 to TRBJ1-2; 9 bases fit TRBD1. V lost 7 bases to trimming and J lost 4 bases; unmatched junction nucleotides: 7. The germline gives CDR1 MDHEN, CDR2 SYDVKM. This CDR3 region has 14 residues. The CDR3 coding sequence is TGTGCCAGCACTGCGGGACAGGGAACCTATGGCTACACCTTC. This sequence encodes CASTAGQGTYGYTF.

This clone was seen only a few times. Mismatch with germline at one junction end may stem from a read error. The gene calls are TRBV28 and TRBJ2-5, with 7 bases fitting TRBD1. CDR1 and CDR2 (germline): MDHEN, SYDVKM. This CDR3 region has 16 residues. CDR3: CASSYPRGSPQETQYF. For the CDR3, the DNA is TGTGCCAGTAGTTACCCCAGGGGGTCTCCACAAGAGACCCAGTACTTC.

The rearrangement links TRBV27 to TRBJ1-2; no firm D call. V dropped 5 bases and J dropped 8 bases, with 15 bases sitting between them. The germline V gene encodes CDR1 MNHEY and CDR2 SMNVEV (reference sequence). This CDR3 is built from 13 residues. The DNA of the CDR3 is TGTGCCAGCAGTCGGACGCGCGCGGGGGGCTACACCTTC. It is translated as CASSRTRAGGYTF.

This sequence joins TRBV18 and TRBJ1-2, with D perhaps TRBD1 (5 bases). Germline V CDR1 and CDR2: KGHSH, LQKENI. The V gene lost 1 base and the J gene lost 6 bases, with 9 bases spanning the gap. The CDR3 totals 13 residues. The DNA of the CDR3 is TGTGCCAGCTCACCACAGCCAGGGAATGGCTACACCTTC. This gives the protein CASSPQPGNGYTF.

The CDR3 region is CAISGTSGNYEQYF. The CDR3 DNA reads TGTGCCATCAGTGGGACTAGCGGGAACTACGAGCAGTACTTC. The V gene is TRBV10-3, the J gene TRBJ2-5, with 12 bases matching TRBD2. The better agreement between TRBJ2-7 and the DNA end casts doubt on the J call. Germline CDR1 ENHRY, CDR2 SYGVKD. The CDR3 is made up of 14 amino acids.

The rearrangement uses TRBV15 and TRBJ1-2; D is possibly TRBD1 (6 bases). The CDR3 is 14 amino acids. Between the trimmed V and J ends, which lost 5 bases and 14 bases, there was a span of 24 bases. Germline V gives CDR1 LNHNV, CDR2 YYDKDF (reference sequence). The CDR3, as DNA: TGTGCCACCAGCTCCAGAACAACCGGACAGCCTGGTACCTTC. This codes for CATSSRTTGQPGTF.

The chain recombines TRBV19 with TRBJ2-5, with TRBD2 matching over 9 bases. J lost 2 bases, V lost 0 bases, and 4 bases had no gene match. The CDR3 covers 16 residues. Germline lookup yields CDR1 LNHDA and CDR2 SQIVND (reference sequence). This chain's CDR3 is CASSIELAGPQETQYF. CDR3 DNA sequence: TGTGCCAGTAGTATAGAACTAGCGGGCCCACAAGAGACCCAGTACTTC.

V and J are TRBV7-9 and TRBJ2-1; 12 bases line up with TRBD1. CDR1 is SEHNR, CDR2 FQNEAQ, per germline (reference sequence). CDR3 length: 17 amino acids. The V and J ends lost 5 bases and 8 bases, in that order; junction bases with no gene match: 13. CDR3 protein: CASSLAPGQGAMDEQFF. The CDR3 DNA reads as TGTGCCAGCAGCCTCGCCCCGGGACAGGGGGCTATGGATGAGCAGTTCTTC.

The sample holds a few counts of this clone. The genes are TRBV28 and TRBJ1-3; D is unresolved. The CDR3 has 13 residues. V shed 6 bases and J shed 0 bases, with 6 bases lying between them. Germline V gene sequence: CDR1 MDHEN, CDR2 SYDVKM. The DNA for the CDR3 is TGTGCCAGCAGAATCAGCTCTGGAAACACCATATATTTT. Encoded protein: CASRISSGNTIYF.

The V call is TRBV28, the J call TRBJ1-2; 8 positions agree with TRBD1. CDR3 length: 18 residues. The germline V gene encodes CDR1 MDHEN and CDR2 SYDVKM. V lost 4 bases and J lost 4; bases outside the gene matches: 17. The CDR3 DNA reads TGTGCCAGCAGTTCGTTCCCTAAGACAGGGGCGCAGGTCTATGGCTACACCTTC. This gives the protein CASSSFPKTGAQVYGYTF.

The chain carries TRBV19 and TRBJ2-5; the D gene is possibly TRBD1 (6 bases). This CDR3 contains 14 residues. Germline CDR1 reads LNHDA; CDR2 reads SQIVND (reference sequence). Trimming pared 2 bases from V and 3 bases from J, leaving 10 bases between. CDR3: CASSISWDKETQYF. CDR3 bases: TGTGCCAGTAGTATATCGTGGGACAAAGAGACCCAGTACTTC. Together with reference TRBV19 and TRBJ2-5, the CDR3 gives the full variable domain: DGGITQSPKYLFRKEGQNVTLSCEQNLNHDAMYWYRQDPGQGLRLIYYSQIVNDFQKGDIAEGYSVSREKKESFPLTVTSAQKNPTAFYLCASSISWDKETQYFGPGTRLLVL.

The chain carries TRBV2 and TRBJ1-1; D call uncertain. This CDR3 has 14 amino acids. Germline CDR1 is SNHLY and CDR2 is FYNNEI. Trimming removed 4 bases at V and 8 bases at J, with 17 bases between. The CDR3 protein is CASSGSLAASEAFF. CDR3 in DNA: TGTGCCAGCAGTGGTAGTCTAGCCGCCAGCGAAGCTTTCTTT.

This rearrangement joins TRBV2 to TRBJ2-3; 7 bases fit TRBD1. V lost 4 bases and J lost 4; bases outside the gene matches: 5. Germline assignment: CDR1 SNHLY and CDR2 FYNNEI. This CDR3 spans 14 amino acids. The CDR3 DNA sequence: TGTGCCAGCAGTGGGGGTCAGGGGGCAGATACGCAGTATTTT. It yields the protein CASSGGQGADTQYF.

Worth noting for this clone: The junction does not match germline at one end; this may be a read error. This chain joins TRBV7-9 and TRBJ2-7; 13 bases match TRBD2. The CDR3 has 17 amino acids. Germline-derived CDR1 and CDR2 are SEHNR and FQNEAQ (reference sequence). This chain's CDR3 is CSSSYLSSGLAGVEQYF. The CDR3 coding sequence is TGTTCCAGCAGCTACCTTAGCTCTGGACTAGCGGGAGTGGAGCAGTACTTC.

This clone was seen more than once but under ten times. The chain combines TRBV27 with TRBJ1-6, with D unresolved. The CDR3 is made up of 14 amino acids. Germline V gives CDR1 MNHEY, CDR2 SMNVEV (reference sequence). V lost 3 bases, J lost 5 bases, and 8 bases lay in between. The CDR3 DNA is TGTGCCAGCAGTTTCGGGATAGATAATTCACCCCTCCACTTT. It codes for CASSFGIDNSPLHF.